This TCR beta chain was profiled in a study of blood T cells in healthy people across ages. In terms of origin and age, donors were healthy Caucasian individuals from Russia aged roughly 6 to 100. Every participating donor contributed roughly 10 milliliters of peripheral blood through a draw. Findings and limits, study-wide: Long-lived donors had more naive CD4+ cells and higher diversity than aged donors.

With regard to this clonotype: Its antigen is undetermined.

The second PCR ran about 6 to 11 cycles with a sample-barcoded 5' primer and J-beta primers. TCRdb re-analysed the 5' RACE reads in MiXCR, keeping a single row per CDR3 protein. The sample includes around 990,000 distinct CDR3 sequences, less than 25% of them seen just once. Germline assignment: CDR1 LGHNA and CDR2 YSLEER. The V end was cut by 0 bases, the J end by 9 bases, with 9 bases between. The CDR3 has 13 residues. The same specimen was also included in a second study, on T cells of mothers and their children. That paper notes: A primer called M1S, used in the second PCR, added sample barcodes and 2-4 random nucleotides.

Sequencing used blood. This sequence was found in a girl aged 2-10 years in good health. The chain employs TRBV4-3 and TRBJ2-1, with TRBD2 as a possible D gene (6 bases). In DNA, the CDR3 is TGCGCCAGCAGCCAAGACGGGGGAGCTGAGCAGTTCTTC. It codes for CASSQDGGAEQFF.